The next 4 T cell receptor beta chains were all read from a single sample in a study of blood T cell repertoires in COVID-19 (dated by TCRdb to about 2020). Receptor libraries were prepared by the immunoSEQ multiplex PCR assay. TCRdb took over this immuneACCESS table, retaining in-frame rearrangements with V and J assigned. Such tables are incomplete; in checked studies, under half of the missing clones stem from an unresolved V gene, and the remainder is unexplained. This sample is represented by 210,000 or so clones; 85% of them were singletons. 4% to 6% of the sample is in the top ten clones. Sequenced: peripheral blood. All receptors derive from a man between 50 and 59 years old with COVID-19, enrolled during active disease.

The chain couples TRBV9 to TRBJ2-2; TRBD2 aligns across 7 bases. This CDR3 is built from 17 residues. Germline loops: CDR1 SGDLS, CDR2 YYNGEE. V lost 0 bases to trimming and J lost 7 bases; unmatched junction nucleotides: 12. CDR3 amino acids: CASSVVSAGEVGGELFF. The CDR3 region has the DNA TGTGCCAGCAGCGTAGTCTCGGCGGGGGAGGTTGGCGGGGAGCTGTTTTTT.

The chain joins TRBV30 to TRBJ2-5; TRBD2 aligns across 16 bases. This CDR3 is built from 14 residues. The V gene end was trimmed by 8 bases and the J gene end by 5 bases; junction bases not matched to a gene: 5. Germline CDR1 GTSNPN, CDR2 SVGIG (reference sequence). The CDR3: CAIGTSGGDETQYF. CDR3 bases: TGTGCCATAGGGACTAGCGGGGGGGATGAGACCCAGTACTTC.

This rearrangement joins TRBV9 to TRBJ2-3; TRBD1 agrees at 9 bases. V lost 7 bases, J lost 2 bases, and 2 bases stayed unmatched. CDR1 and CDR2 from the germline V gene are SGDLS and YYNGEE. The CDR3 sequence is 13 residues long. In DNA form, the CDR3 reads TGTGCCAGCGGGACAGGGTACACAGATACGCAGTATTTT. Protein sequence: CASGTGYTDTQYF.

The chain links TRBV5-1 to TRBJ2-7; possible D gene TRBD2, 7 bases. CDR3 size: 16 residues. Germline assignment: CDR1 SGHRS and CDR2 YFSETQ. V was trimmed by 4 bases and J by 2 bases, leaving 19 bases between them. Here the CDR3 DNA reads TGCGCCAGCAGCCCTCAACCCGGGGGGCTAACCTACGAGCAGTACTTC. The encoded protein is CASSPQPGGLTYEQYF. The complete variable domain, with remaining parts taken from reference TRBV5-1 and TRBJ2-7, reads KAGVTQTPRYLIKTRGQQVTLSCSPISGHRSVSWYQQTPGQGLQFLFEYFSETQRNKGNFPGRFSGRQFSNSRSEMNVSTLELGDSALYLCASSPQPGGLTYEQYFGPGTRLTVT.